The subject of this entry is one TCR beta chain. TCRdb's table, derived via immunoSEQ multiplex PCR, lists solely in-frame clones and lacks some. The sample yields tens of thousands of clones, about 90% seen once. This entry is derived from a study of T cells in localized non-small cell lung cancer. This sequence originates from a female donor over 55 with stage I lung adenocarcinoma. This sample comprised peripheral blood, obtained before any cancer treatment.

CDR3 sequence: CSVAGRGNTEAFF. CDR3 nucleotide sequence: TGCAGCGTTGCCGGGCGAGGGAACACTGAAGCTTTCTTT. The gene calls are TRBV29-1 and TRBJ1-1; D call uncertain. CDR1 and CDR2 (germline): SQVTM, ANQGSEA. The CDR3 loop spans 13 amino acids. V was shortened by 4 bases and J by 1 base, with 10 bases between the two germline ends.